This TCR beta chain was identified in a study of T-cell reconstitution after alpha-beta-depleted transplantation in children. The study, taken as a whole, reports: Counts and diversity of T cells one year after transplant came mostly from newly produced T cells. About two months after transplant, alpha-beta T cells reportedly came from several hundred expanded graft clones.

Unique molecular identifiers were used to barcode this TCRbeta library. One entry per CDR3 protein results from TCRdb running MiXCR on the PCR reads. This sample has around 300,000 distinct CDR3 sequences; around 10% occur once, and the top ten carry less than 25%. The table lists this clonotype with many counts. Its target is not known. Germline V gene lookup returns CDR1 SGDLS and CDR2 YYNGEE. The CDR3 length is 16 residues. V was clipped by 2 bases and J by 7 bases; unmatched bases: 5. This TCR came from a male patient aged 2-15 years who had a stem cell transplant for chronic granulomatous disease, so the T cells may come from the graft donor. The chain joins TRBV9 to TRBJ2-2, with 13 bases that match TRBD2. The starting material was peripheral blood, obtained 180 days after TCRalphabeta/CD19-depleted stem cell transplant. CDR3 sequence: CASSVGTSGILGELFF. In DNA form, the CDR3 reads TGTGCCAGCAGCGTCGGGACTAGCGGGATTCTCGGGGAGCTGTTTTTT.